Below, 25 T cell receptor beta chains from the same sample are listed, as sequenced in a study of T cell responses to AZD1222 COVID-19 vaccine. This table comes from immunoSEQ multiplex PCR, and its TCRdb copy is limited to in-frame clones, with some not included. The data contain fewer than 120,000 clones, 94% of them singletons. This specimen consisted of peripheral blood, obtained 28 days after the second AZD1222 dose. The source is an adult who received the AZD1222 COVID-19 vaccine.

This clone showed up just once. V usage is TRBV5-6 and J usage is TRBJ2-2; TRBD1 is a possible D gene (6 bases). This CDR3 has 18 residues. V lost 4 bases to trimming and J lost 1 base, with 20 bases between them. Per the germline V gene, CDR1 is SGHDT and CDR2 is YYEEEE. For the CDR3, the DNA is TGTGCCAGCAGCAAATACCTGGGGGACACCAAGAACACCGGGGAGCTGTTTTTT. Residues: CASSKYLGDTKNTGELFF. The full variable domain, rest sourced from reference TRBV5-6 and TRBJ2-2, is DAGVTQSPTHLIKTRGQQVTLRCSPKSGHDTVSWYQQALGQGPQFIFQYYEEEERQRGNFPDRFSGHQFPNYSSELNVNALLLGDSALYLCASSKYLGDTKNTGELFFGEGSRLTVL.

This sequence joins TRBV20-1 and TRBJ2-1; 7 bases map to TRBD1. Germline loops: CDR1 DFQATT, CDR2 SNEGSKA (reference sequence). CDR3 size: 11 residues. The V segment lost 6 bases and the J segment 7 bases; nucleotides outside the gene matches: 3. The CDR3 loop is CSAGTANEQFF. The CDR3, as DNA: TGCAGTGCCGGGACAGCTAATGAGCAGTTCTTC.

The chain recombines TRBV7-2 with TRBJ1-1, with D hard to call. The V end lost 5 bases, the J end lost 4 bases, and 17 bases lay between the germline ends. There are 15 residues in the CDR3. Germline lookup yields CDR1 SGHTA and CDR2 FQGNSA. The CDR3 reads CASSPSPTDGTEAFF. The CDR3 DNA reads TGTGCCAGCAGCCCCTCCCCGACGGACGGCACTGAAGCTTTCTTT.

The chain links TRBV6-6 to TRBJ2-7; the D gene is possibly TRBD1 (7 bases). Deletions cut 0 bases from V and 0 bases from J, with 9 bases between. Germline CDR1 and CDR2: MNHNY and SVGAGI (reference sequence). CDR3 length: 15 amino acids. The CDR3 DNA reads TGTGCCAGCAGTTACTCGCGGGACAGCTCCTACGAGCAGTACTTC. Protein: CASSYSRDSSYEQYF.

The chain uses TRBV5-4 and TRBJ2-7; D is perhaps TRBD2 (6 bases). V was shortened by 4 bases and J by 2 bases, with 13 bases between the two germline ends. Germline V CDR1 and CDR2: SGHNT, YYREEE (reference sequence). The CDR3 extends over 14 amino acids. Here the CDR3 DNA reads TGTGCCAGCAGCCCCGGGGGAGGCCCCTACGAGCAGTACTTC. It codes for CASSPGGGPYEQYF.

V is TRBV6-1 and J is TRBJ2-7; D unclear. Germline loops: CDR1 MNHNS, CDR2 SASEGT. The V end lost 6 bases, the J end lost 9 bases, and 15 bases lay between the germline ends. CDR3 length: 12 amino acids. CDR3 sequence reads: CASSRPYNMQYF. The CDR3 nucleotides are TGTGCCAGCAGCCGACCTTACAATATGCAGTACTTC.

The chain has TRBV12-5 and TRBJ1-1; D not resolved. The CDR3 covers 13 residues. The ends were cut back, 5 bases at V and 1 base at J, with 8 bases in the middle. CDR1 is LGHNT, CDR2 FRNRAP, per germline. The CDR3 DNA sequence: TGTGCTAGTGGTGCCTCGGGGAACACTGAAGCTTTCTTT. Its protein product is CASGASGNTEAFF.

V is TRBV19 and J is TRBJ1-1, with D maybe TRBD1 (5 bases). Germline CDR1 and CDR2: LNHDA and SQIVND (reference sequence). V lost 1 base, J lost 1 base, and 13 bases lay in between. This CDR3 is built from 16 residues. CDR3 loop: CASSIGGGLQNTEAFF. CDR3 nucleotides: TGTGCCAGTAGTATAGGGGGGGGACTCCAGAACACTGAAGCTTTCTTT.

The genes are TRBV5-1 and TRBJ1-2; no definite D call. V shed 2 bases and J shed 8 bases, with 13 bases lying between them. CDR1 and CDR2 from the germline V gene are SGHRS and YFSETQ. This CDR3 contains 13 residues. The CDR3 coding sequence is TGCGCCAGCAGCTTTGGTAGGGTTCAAGGCTACACCTTC. Amino acids: CASSFGRVQGYTF.

This chain links TRBV5-4 with TRBJ2-3; D gene unclear. V was cut by 1 base and J by 7 bases, with 13 bases left in between. Germline V gene data show CDR1 as SGHNT and CDR2 as YYREEE (reference sequence). CDR3 length: 14 amino acids. CDR3 residues: CASSLRTDMHTQYF. Written as DNA, the CDR3 is TGTGCCAGCAGCTTGCGCACTGACATGCATACGCAGTATTTT.

The chain employs TRBV10-3 and TRBJ1-3; D is unresolved. From germline, CDR1 is ENHRY and CDR2 SYGVKD. The length of the CDR3 is 16 residues. Trimming pared 3 bases from V and 1 base from J, leaving 13 bases between. The CDR3 DNA reads TGTGCCATCAGTGATGCGGACGGCCCATCTGGAAACACCATATATTTT. It is translated as CAISDADGPSGNTIYF.

The chain couples TRBV19 to TRBJ1-1; a weak D match, TRBD1 (5 bases). The germline gives CDR1 LNHDA, CDR2 SQIVND (reference sequence). The V and J ends lost 11 bases and 0 bases respectively, with 22 bases between them. This CDR3 contains 16 residues. CDR3 DNA sequence: TGTGCCGTGTCCCGGGGACTTAGCCAGATGAACACTGAAGCTTTCTTT. This translates into CAVSRGLSQMNTEAFF. The full variable domain, in which reference TRBV19 and TRBJ1-1 provide the parts outside the CDR3, is DGGITQSPKYLFRKEGQNVTLSCEQNLNHDAMYWYRQDPGQGLRLIYYSQIVNDFQKGDIAEGYSVSREKKESFPLTVTSAQKNPTAFYLCAVSRGLSQMNTEAFFGQGTRLTVV.

CDR3 DNA: TGCAGTGCTAGTAAGGATAGCTCTGGAAACACCATATATTTT. Protein sequence: CSASKDSSGNTIYF. The genes are TRBV20-1 and TRBJ1-3; D remains unclear. V was clipped by 3 bases and J by 0 bases, with 9 bases between them. The CDR3 totals 14 residues. Germline lookup yields CDR1 DFQATT and CDR2 SNEGSKA (reference sequence).

V is TRBV3-1 (or the pseudogene TRBV3-2) and J is TRBJ2-1, with 10 bases that match TRBD2. Germline loops: CDR1 LGHDT, CDR2 YNNKEL (reference sequence). The CDR3 loop spans 15 amino acids. Trimming took 1 base from V and 7 from J; bases not matched to a gene: 4. CDR3 sequence (DNA): TGTGCCAGCAGCCAAGGAGCGGGAGGGTTTAATGAGCAGTTCTTC. Residues: CASSQGAGGFNEQFF.

This chain links TRBV2 with TRBJ2-5; weak D call: TRBD1 (5 bases). The CDR3 runs to 14 residues. The germline V gene has CDR1 SNHLY and CDR2 FYNNEI. V shed 3 bases and J shed 4 bases, with 12 bases lying between them. CDR3 DNA: TGTGCCAGCAGTGAGGGGCAGGGCACAGAGACCCAGTACTTC. It codes for CASSEGQGTETQYF.

This clone was observed a single time. This rearrangement joins TRBV6-1 to TRBJ2-3; D is unresolved. Germline V lookup: CDR1 MNHNS, CDR2 SASEGT. This CDR3 contains 12 residues. V was pared by 1 base and J by 6 bases, with 5 bases between. The CDR3 reads CASSEVADTQYF. CDR3 nucleotide sequence: TGTGCCAGCAGTGAAGTTGCGGATACGCAGTATTTT.

The chain combines TRBV10-2 with TRBJ1-1, with D possibly matching TRBD1 (6 bases). The CDR3 covers 12 residues. V lost 7 bases, J lost 1 base, and 7 bases lay in between. Germline lookup yields CDR1 WSHSY and CDR2 SAAADI. The DNA of the CDR3 is TGCGCCAGCATGGGGGCGAACACTGAAGCTTTCTTT. This sequence encodes CASMGANTEAFF.

The V call is TRBV7-9, the J call TRBJ1-5, with D tentatively TRBD1 (6 bases). The V end was cut by 1 base, the J end by 5 bases, with 12 bases between. Germline V lookup: CDR1 SEHNR, CDR2 FQNEAQ (reference sequence). This CDR3 has 15 amino acids. In nucleotides, the CDR3 is TGTGCCAGCAGCTTAGGAGCAGGGGCTCATCAGCCCCAGCATTTT. Its translation is CASSLGAGAHQPQHF.

J is TRBJ1-2 and V is TRBV28; TRBD1 agrees at 12 bases. V trimming: 7 bases; J trimming: 3 bases; junction bases outside the gene matches: 12. CDR1 and CDR2 (germline): MDHEN, SYDVKM. This CDR3 spans 17 amino acids. The CDR3 is CASTESGTGGVYYGYTF. CDR3 coding DNA: TGTGCCAGCACTGAATCCGGGACAGGGGGCGTCTACTATGGCTACACCTTC.

The genes are TRBV7-6 and TRBJ1-4; D possibly corresponds to TRBD1 (6 bases). This CDR3 region has 14 residues. V lost 3 bases to trimming and J lost 1 base, with 6 bases between them. Germline loops: CDR1 SGHVS, CDR2 FNYEAQ. The CDR3 DNA is TGTGCCAGCAGCTTGACAGGAACTAATGAAAAACTGTTTTTT. Translation gives CASSLTGTNEKLFF.

J is TRBJ2-7 and V is TRBV3-1 (or the pseudogene TRBV3-2), with D possibly TRBD2 on 7 matching bases. V was pared by 4 bases and J by 3 bases, with 19 bases between. Germline V gene data show CDR1 as LGHDT and CDR2 as YNNKEL (reference sequence). The CDR3 has 16 residues. CDR3 sequence: CASSRNLGGLIYEQYF. In DNA form, the CDR3 reads TGTGCCAGCAGCCGGAACCTCGGGGGGCTAATCTACGAGCAGTACTTC.

V usage is TRBV9 and J usage is TRBJ1-2, with D possibly being TRBD1 (5 bases). This CDR3 spans 15 amino acids. CDR1 and CDR2 from the germline V gene are SGDLS and YYNGEE. Trimming removed 0 bases at V and 3 bases at J, with 12 bases between. The CDR3 bases are TGTGCCAGCAGCGTAGCTCCGGGGACGGACTATGGCTACACCTTC. Translating it yields CASSVAPGTDYGYTF.

This chain connects TRBV6-9 to TRBJ1-1, with TRBD1 as a possible D gene (5 bases). Deletions cut 8 bases from V and 1 base from J, with 20 bases between. This CDR3 has 16 residues. The V gene's germline CDR1 is MNHGY and CDR2 SVAAGI. The CDR3 bases are TGTGCCAGCGTACAGGTAGGGGTTAGGTCGAACACTGAAGCTTTCTTT. Protein: CASVQVGVRSNTEAFF.

The gene calls are TRBV5-1 and TRBJ1-2; D gene unclear. Trimming removed 4 bases at V and 2 bases at J, with 9 bases between. CDR3 length equals 13 residues. Looked up from germline, CDR1 is SGHRS and CDR2 is YFSETQ. The DNA for the CDR3 is TGCGCCAGCAGCCAAACAGCGAACTATGGCTACACCTTC. It translates to CASSQTANYGYTF. Full variable domain (rest looked up from reference TRBV5-1 and TRBJ1-2): KAGVTQTPRYLIKTRGQQVTLSCSPISGHRSVSWYQQTPGQGLQFLFEYFSETQRNKGNFPGRFSGRQFSNSRSEMNVSTLELGDSALYLCASSQTANYGYTFGSGTRLTVV.

The chain uses TRBV5-6 and TRBJ1-6; D may be TRBD1 (6 bases). Germline values: CDR1 SGHDT, CDR2 YYEEEE. With 5 bases removed from V and 3 bases from J, the gap between germline ends came to 12 bases. The length of the CDR3 is 15 residues. The CDR3 DNA reads as TGTGCCAGCAGAAGGAGCAGGGGCTATAATTCACCCCTCCACTTT. Encoded protein: CASRRSRGYNSPLHF.